Described below is a single T cell receptor beta chain sequence and its context. The antigen is undetermined. The data were obtained in a study of shared clonotypes between healthy human individuals. Findings and limits, study-wide: Sequencing depth was expected to affect clonotype sharing among donors. Sorted-subset samples were not fully sequenced, rarefaction indicated.

CD4+ cells underwent separation, giving CD45RA+ naive and CD45RA-negative memory subsets. V lost 0 bases and J 8 bases, leaving 17 bases between the germline ends. CDR3 length equals 16 residues. Germline V gene sequence: CDR1 SGDLS, CDR2 YYNGEE. The protocol was immunoSEQ multiplex PCR, while the TCRdb copy is restricted to in-frame clones and leaves out a portion. The sample shows under 2.5 million clones, just under 95% of them seen only once. Sample: naive CD4+ T cells from PBMCs. Noted subset: CD45RA+ positively selected. This sequence joins TRBV9 and TRBJ2-2; no firm D call. This receptor was taken from a man aged 18 to 30 in good health. Some clones in this sample may be carry-over from other donors' samples. CDR3 sequence: CASSVVTTANMGELFF. CDR3 nucleotide sequence: TGTGCCAGCAGCGTAGTAACAACCGCGAACATGGGGGAGCTGTTTTTT.